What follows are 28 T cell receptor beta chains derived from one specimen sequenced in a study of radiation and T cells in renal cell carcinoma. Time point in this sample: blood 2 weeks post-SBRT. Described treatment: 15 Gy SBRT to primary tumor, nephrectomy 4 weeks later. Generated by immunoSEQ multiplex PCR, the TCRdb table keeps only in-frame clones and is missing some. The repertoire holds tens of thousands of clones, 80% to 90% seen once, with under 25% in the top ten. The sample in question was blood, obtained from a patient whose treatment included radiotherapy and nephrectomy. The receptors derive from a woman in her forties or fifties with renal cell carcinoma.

CDR3 sequence (DNA): TGTGCCAGTAGTAAAGGTCCTGGGGCCAACGTCCTGACTTTC. It is translated as CASSKGPGANVLTF. The J gene is TRBJ2-6, the V gene TRBV19; the D is unclear. The CDR3 length is 14 residues. Germline CDR1 and CDR2: LNHDA and SQIVND (reference sequence). The ends were cut back, 4 bases at V and 2 bases at J, with 6 bases in the middle.

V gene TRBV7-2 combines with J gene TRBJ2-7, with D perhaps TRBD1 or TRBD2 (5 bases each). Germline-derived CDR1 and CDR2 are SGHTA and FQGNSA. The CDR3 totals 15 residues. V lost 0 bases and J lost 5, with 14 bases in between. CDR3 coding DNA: TGTGCCAGCAGCTTAGCCGGGGCCCTGGTAAACGAGCAGTACTTC. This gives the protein CASSLAGALVNEQYF.

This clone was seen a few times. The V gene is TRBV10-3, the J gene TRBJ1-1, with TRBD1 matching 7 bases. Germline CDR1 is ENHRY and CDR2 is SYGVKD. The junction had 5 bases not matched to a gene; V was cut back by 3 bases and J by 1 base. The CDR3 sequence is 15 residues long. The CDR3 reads CAISDTGTENTEAFF. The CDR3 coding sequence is TGTGCCATCAGTGATACCGGGACAGAGAACACTGAAGCTTTCTTT.

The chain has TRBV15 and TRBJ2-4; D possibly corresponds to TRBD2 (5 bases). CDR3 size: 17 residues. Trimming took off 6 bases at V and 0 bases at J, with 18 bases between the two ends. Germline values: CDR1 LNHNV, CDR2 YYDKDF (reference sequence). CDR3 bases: TGTGCCACCAGGCGAGGGTCCTTCTCAATAGCCAAAAACATTCAGTACTTC. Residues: CATRRGSFSIAKNIQYF.

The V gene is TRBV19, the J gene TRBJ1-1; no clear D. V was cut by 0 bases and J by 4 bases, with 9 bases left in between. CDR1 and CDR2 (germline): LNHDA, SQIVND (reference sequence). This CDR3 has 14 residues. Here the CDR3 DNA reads TGTGCCAGTAGTATAGAGGGCTGGGCCACTGAAGCTTTCTTT. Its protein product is CASSIEGWATEAFF.

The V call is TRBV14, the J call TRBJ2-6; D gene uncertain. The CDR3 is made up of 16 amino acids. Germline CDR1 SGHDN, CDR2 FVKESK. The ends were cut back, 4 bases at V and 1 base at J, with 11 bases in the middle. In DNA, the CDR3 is TGTGCCAGCAGCCCCTACAGCGATTCTGGGGCCAACGTCCTGACTTTC. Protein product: CASSPYSDSGANVLTF.

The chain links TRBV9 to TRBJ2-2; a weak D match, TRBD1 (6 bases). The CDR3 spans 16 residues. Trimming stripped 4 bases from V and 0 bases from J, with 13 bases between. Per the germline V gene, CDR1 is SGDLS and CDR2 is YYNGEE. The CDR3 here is CASSRAGTTNTGELFF. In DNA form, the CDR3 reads TGTGCCAGCAGCCGAGCCGGGACAACGAACACCGGGGAGCTGTTTTTT.

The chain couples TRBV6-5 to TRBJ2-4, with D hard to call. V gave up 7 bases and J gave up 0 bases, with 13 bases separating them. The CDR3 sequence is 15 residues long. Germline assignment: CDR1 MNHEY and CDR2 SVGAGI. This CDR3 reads CASTSLVLAKNIQYF. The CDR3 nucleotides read TGTGCCAGCACCTCTCTCGTACTAGCCAAAAACATTCAGTACTTC.

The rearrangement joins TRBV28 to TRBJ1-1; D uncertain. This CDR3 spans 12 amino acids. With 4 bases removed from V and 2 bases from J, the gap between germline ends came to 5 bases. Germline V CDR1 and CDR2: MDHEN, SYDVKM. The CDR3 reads CASSSPNTEAFF. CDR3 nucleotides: TGTGCCAGCAGTTCCCCAAACACTGAAGCTTTCTTT.

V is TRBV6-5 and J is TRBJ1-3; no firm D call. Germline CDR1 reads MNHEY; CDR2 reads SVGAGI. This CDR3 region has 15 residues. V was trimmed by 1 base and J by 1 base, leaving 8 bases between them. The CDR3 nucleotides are TGTGCCAGCAGTTACTTTTCCGGATCTGGAAACACCATATATTTT. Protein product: CASSYFSGSGNTIYF.

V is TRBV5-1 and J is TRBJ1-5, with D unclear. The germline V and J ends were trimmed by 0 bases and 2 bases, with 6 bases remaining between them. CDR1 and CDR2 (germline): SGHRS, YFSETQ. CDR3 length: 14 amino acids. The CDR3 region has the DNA TGCGCCAGCAGCTTGGGGGAAGGCAATCAGCCCCAGCATTTT. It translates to CASSLGEGNQPQHF. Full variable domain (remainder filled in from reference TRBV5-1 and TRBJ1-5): KAGVTQTPRYLIKTRGQQVTLSCSPISGHRSVSWYQQTPGQGLQFLFEYFSETQRNKGNFPGRFSGRQFSNSRSEMNVSTLELGDSALYLCASSLGEGNQPQHFGDGTRLSIL.

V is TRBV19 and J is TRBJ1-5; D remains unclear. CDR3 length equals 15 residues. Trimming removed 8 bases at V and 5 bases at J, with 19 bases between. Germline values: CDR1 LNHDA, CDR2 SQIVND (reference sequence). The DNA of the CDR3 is TGTGCCAGTGAGATAGGGCGCAGTTCATATCAGCCCCAGCATTTT. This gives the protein CASEIGRSSYQPQHF.

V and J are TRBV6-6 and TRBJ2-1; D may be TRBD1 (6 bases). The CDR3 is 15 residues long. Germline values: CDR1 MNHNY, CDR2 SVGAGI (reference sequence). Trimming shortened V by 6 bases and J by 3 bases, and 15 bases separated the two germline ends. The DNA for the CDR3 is TGTGCCAGCAGATCCCGACAGGACCTCTACAATGAGCAGTTCTTC. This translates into CASRSRQDLYNEQFF.

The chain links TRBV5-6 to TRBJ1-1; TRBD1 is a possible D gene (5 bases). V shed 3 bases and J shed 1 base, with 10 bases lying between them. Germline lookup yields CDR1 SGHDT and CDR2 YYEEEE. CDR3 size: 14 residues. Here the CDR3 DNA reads TGTGCCAGCAGCTGGGCGCAGGGGAACACTGAAGCTTTCTTT. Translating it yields CASSWAQGNTEAFF.

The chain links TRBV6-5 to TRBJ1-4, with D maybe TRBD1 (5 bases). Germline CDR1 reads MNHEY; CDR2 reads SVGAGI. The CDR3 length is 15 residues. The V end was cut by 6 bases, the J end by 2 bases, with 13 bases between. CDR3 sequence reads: CASRRPGFTNEKLFF. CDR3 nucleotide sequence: TGTGCCAGCAGACGTCCAGGGTTTACTAATGAAAAACTGTTTTTT.

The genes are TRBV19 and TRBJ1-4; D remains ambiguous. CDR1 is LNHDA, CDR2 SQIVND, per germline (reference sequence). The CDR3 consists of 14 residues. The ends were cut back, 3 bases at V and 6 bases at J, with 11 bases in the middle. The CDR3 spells CASSIESAHEKLFF. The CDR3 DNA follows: TGTGCCAGTAGTATTGAGTCGGCCCATGAAAAACTGTTTTTT.

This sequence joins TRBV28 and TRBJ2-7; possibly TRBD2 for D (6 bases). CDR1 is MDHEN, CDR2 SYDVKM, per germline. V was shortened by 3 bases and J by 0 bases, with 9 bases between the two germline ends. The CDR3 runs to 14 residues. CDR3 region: CASSFGGDSYEQYF. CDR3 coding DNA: TGTGCCAGCAGTTTTGGCGGGGACTCCTACGAGCAGTACTTC.

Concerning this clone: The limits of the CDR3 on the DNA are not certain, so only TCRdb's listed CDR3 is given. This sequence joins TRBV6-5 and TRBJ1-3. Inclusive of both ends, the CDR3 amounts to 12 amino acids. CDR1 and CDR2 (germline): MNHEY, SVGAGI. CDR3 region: CASSTSGSSIYF.

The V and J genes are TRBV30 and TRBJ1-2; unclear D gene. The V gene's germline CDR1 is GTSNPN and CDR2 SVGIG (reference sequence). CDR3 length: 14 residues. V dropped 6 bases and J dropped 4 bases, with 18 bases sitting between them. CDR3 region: CACPPAGERYGYTF. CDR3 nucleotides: TGTGCCTGCCCCCCGGCGGGAGAGCGCTATGGCTACACCTTC.

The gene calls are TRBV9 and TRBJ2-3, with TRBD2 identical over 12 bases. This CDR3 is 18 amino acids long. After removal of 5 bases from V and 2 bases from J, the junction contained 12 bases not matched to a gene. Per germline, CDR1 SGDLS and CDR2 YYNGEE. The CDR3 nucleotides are TGTGCCAGCAGTGTCCTAGCGACTAGCGGGGGCCCCACAGATACGCAGTATTTT. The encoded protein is CASSVLATSGGPTDTQYF.

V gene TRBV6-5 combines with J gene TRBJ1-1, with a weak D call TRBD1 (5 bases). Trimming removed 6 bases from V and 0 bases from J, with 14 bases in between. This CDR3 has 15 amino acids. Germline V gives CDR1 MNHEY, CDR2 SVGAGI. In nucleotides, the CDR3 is TGTGCCAGCAGACCCACGACAGACATGAACACTGAAGCTTTCTTT. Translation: CASRPTTDMNTEAFF.

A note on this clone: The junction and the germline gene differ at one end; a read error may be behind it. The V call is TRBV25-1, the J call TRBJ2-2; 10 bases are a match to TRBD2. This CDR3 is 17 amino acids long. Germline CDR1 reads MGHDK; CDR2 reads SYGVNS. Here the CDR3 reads CARSGGSGGLNTGELFF. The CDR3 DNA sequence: TGTGCCCGCAGTGGGGGTAGCGGGGGGCTAAACACCGGGGAGCTGTTTTTT.

The CDR3 DNA is TGTGCCTGGGGGCCCTCAGGGGAGACCCAGTACTTC. Encoded protein: CAWGPSGETQYF. This chain joins TRBV30 and TRBJ2-5; maybe TRBD1 (5 bases). CDR3 length: 12 amino acids. Between the trimmed V and J ends, which lost 5 bases and 5 bases, there was a span of 12 bases. Looked up from germline, CDR1 is GTSNPN and CDR2 is SVGIG (reference sequence).

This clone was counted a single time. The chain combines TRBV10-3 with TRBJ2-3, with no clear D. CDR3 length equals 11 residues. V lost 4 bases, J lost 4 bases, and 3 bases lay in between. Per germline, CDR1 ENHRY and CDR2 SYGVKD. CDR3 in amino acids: CAISVADTQYF. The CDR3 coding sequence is TGTGCCATCAGTGTTGCAGATACGCAGTATTTT.

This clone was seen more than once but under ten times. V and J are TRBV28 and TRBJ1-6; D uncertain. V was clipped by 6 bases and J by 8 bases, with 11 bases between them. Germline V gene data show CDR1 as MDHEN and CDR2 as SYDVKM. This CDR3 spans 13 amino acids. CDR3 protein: CASRSSSDSPLHF. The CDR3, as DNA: TGTGCCAGCAGATCCAGCTCAGATTCACCCCTCCACTTT.

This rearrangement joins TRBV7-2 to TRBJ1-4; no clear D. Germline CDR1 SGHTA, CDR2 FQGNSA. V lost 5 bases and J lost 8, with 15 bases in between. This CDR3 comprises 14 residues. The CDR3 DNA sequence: TGTGCCAGCAGCGCCTTTGGACCCCCGGAAAAACTGTTTTTT. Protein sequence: CASSAFGPPEKLFF.

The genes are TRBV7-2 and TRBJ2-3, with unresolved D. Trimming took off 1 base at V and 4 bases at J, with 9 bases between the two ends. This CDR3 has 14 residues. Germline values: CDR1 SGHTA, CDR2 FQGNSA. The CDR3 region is CASSLGLLPDTQYF. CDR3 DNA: TGTGCCAGCAGCTTAGGATTATTGCCAGATACGCAGTATTTT.

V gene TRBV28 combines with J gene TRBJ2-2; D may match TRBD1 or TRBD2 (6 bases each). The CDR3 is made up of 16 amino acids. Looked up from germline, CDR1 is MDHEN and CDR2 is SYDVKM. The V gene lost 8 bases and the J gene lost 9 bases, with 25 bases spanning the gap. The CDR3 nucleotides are TGTGCCAGCTTATTTAGATTGGGGGGCACGGACCGGGAGCTGTTTTTT. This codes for CASLFRLGGTDRELFF. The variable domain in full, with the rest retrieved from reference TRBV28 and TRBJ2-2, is DVKVTQSSRYLVKRTGEKVFLECVQDMDHENMFWYRQDPGLGLRLIYFSYDVKMKEKGDIPEGYSVSREKKERFSLILESASTNQTSMYLCASLFRLGGTDRELFFGEGSRLTVL.